What follows is one T cell receptor beta chain and its context. Its cognate antigen is unknown. This record comes from a study of T cells in Graves' hyperthyroidism and ophthalmopathy. Study-level points and caveats: Stable hyperthyroidism was told apart from ophthalmopathy by a model built on 13 V-J features.

Using RNA transcripts as the source, TCR beta CDR3 regions were amplified. First-round RT-PCR with HTBI primers amplified the TCR CDR3 region. One entry per CDR3 protein results from TCRdb running MiXCR on the multiplex PCR reads. Seen here are hundreds of thousands of distinct CDR3 sequences, less than 25% observed once, and the top ten hold approximately 30%. V trimming: 5 bases; J trimming: 5 bases; junction bases outside the gene matches: 9. The CDR3 spans 14 residues. Germline V gene lookup returns CDR1 DFQATT and CDR2 SNEGSKA (reference sequence). Clinical symptoms, serum thyroxine and TRAb, thyroid ultrasound and orbital computed tomography together formed the diagnostic basis.

Sequences were obtained from blood. This TCR came from a young man with Graves' ophthalmopathy. The J gene is TRBJ1-1, the V gene TRBV20-1; TRBD1 agrees at 9 bases. DNA for the CDR3: TGCAGTGCTGCAAAACAGGGGGCGCGGACTGAAGCTTTCTTT. Residues: CSAAKQGARTEAFF.